The 26 T cell receptor beta chains given below trace back to one sample, sequenced in a study of T cells after yellow fever vaccination. TCRdb processed the 5' RACE reads anew with MiXCR; each CDR3 protein has one entry. The table lists hundreds of thousands of distinct CDR3 sequences, over 3.5% of them singletons. The sample here was PBMCs, taken 5 days after the yellow fever booster vaccination. These receptors came from a man in his late teens or twenties who received the YFV17D yellow fever vaccine.

The V and J genes are TRBV7-2 and TRBJ2-1; D perhaps matches TRBD2 (6 bases). This CDR3 has 14 residues. The V end lost 5 bases, the J end lost 1 base, and 9 bases lay between the germline ends. Germline-derived CDR1 and CDR2 are SGHTA and FQGNSA. The CDR3 region is CASSRGSSYNEQFF. CDR3 nucleotides: TGTGCCAGCAGCCGGGGGTCTTCCTACAATGAGCAGTTCTTC.

In its sample, this clonotype was seen many times. The chain recombines TRBV10-3 with TRBJ1-2; no firm D call. Deletions cut 5 bases from V and 5 bases from J, with 9 bases between. This CDR3 contains 12 residues. In germline, CDR1 is ENHRY, CDR2 SYGVKD. CDR3 sequence (DNA): TGTGCCATCAGTCGGACGGCATATGGCTACACCTTC. It yields the protein CAISRTAYGYTF.

This clonotype was recorded a few times. The CDR3 nucleotides read TGCGCCAGCAACGTCGCTAGCGTAGCAGATACGCAGTATTTT. Translation gives CASNVASVADTQYF. The chain recombines TRBV5-1 with TRBJ2-3; TRBD2 might be the D (6 bases). Trimming pared 6 bases from V and 4 bases from J, leaving 15 bases between. Germline loops: CDR1 SGHRS, CDR2 YFSETQ. This CDR3 region has 14 residues.

CDR3 amino acids: CATTLARVTEAFF. In nucleotides, the CDR3 is TGTGCCACCACCCTTGCCCGTGTCACTGAAGCTTTCTTT. The rearrangement uses TRBV6-2 or TRBV6-3 and TRBJ1-1; D gene unclear. Between the trimmed V and J ends, which lost 10 bases and 4 bases, there was a span of 16 bases. CDR3 length: 13 residues. Per germline, CDR1 MNHEY and CDR2 SVGEGT.

V and J are TRBV20-1 and TRBJ1-1; D possibly corresponds to TRBD1 (6 bases). Germline V gene sequence: CDR1 DFQATT, CDR2 SNEGSKA (reference sequence). This CDR3 region has 16 residues. The V gene lost 0 bases and the J gene lost 5 bases, with 19 bases spanning the gap. For the CDR3, the DNA is TGCAGTGCTAGAGATCCCCAACAGGGAAGTGGGACTGAAGCTTTCTTT. Protein sequence: CSARDPQQGSGTEAFF.

Ten or more counts support this clonotype. V usage is TRBV7-2 and J usage is TRBJ2-7; 8 nucleotides align to TRBD2. CDR1 and CDR2 from the germline V gene are SGHTA and FQGNSA. The V and J ends lost 0 bases and 2 bases, in that order; junction bases with no gene match: 0. The CDR3 is 14 amino acids. CDR3 amino acids: CASSLASGAYEQYF. The CDR3 DNA follows: TGTGCCAGCAGCTTAGCTAGCGGGGCCTACGAGCAGTACTTC.

The chain uses TRBV20-1 and TRBJ2-5; D is undetermined. CDR3 length: 10 amino acids. Trimming stripped 6 bases from V and 7 bases from J, with 9 bases between. Looked up from germline, CDR1 is DFQATT and CDR2 is SNEGSKA (reference sequence). The CDR3 protein is CSASDATQYF. CDR3 in DNA: TGCAGTGCCTCGGATGCGACCCAGTACTTC.

This clonotype appeared a few times. This rearrangement joins TRBV12-3 or TRBV12-4 to TRBJ2-5; D not resolved. This CDR3 spans 14 amino acids. Trimming cost V 1 base and J 4 bases, with 10 bases left between them. This chain's CDR3 is CASSLVSRTETQYF. Here the CDR3 DNA reads TGTGCCAGCAGTTTAGTTTCTAGGACAGAGACCCAGTACTTC.

Only a few counts were recorded for this clonotype. The V call is TRBV10-3, the J call TRBJ2-3, with 10 bases that match TRBD2. Trimming at V came to 9 bases and at J to 4 bases, leaving 7 bases not matched to a gene. This CDR3 region has 14 residues. The germline gives CDR1 ENHRY, CDR2 SYGVKD. In DNA form, the CDR3 reads TGTGCCATAGGGACTAGCGAAATGCCAGATACGCAGTATTTT. As protein: CAIGTSEMPDTQYF.

This chain joins TRBV20-1 and TRBJ1-1, with 10 nucleotides matching TRBD1. Germline V lookup: CDR1 DFQATT, CDR2 SNEGSKA (reference sequence). The CDR3 sequence is 13 residues long. The junction had 3 bases not matched to a gene; V was cut back by 5 bases and J by 3 bases. CDR3 bases: TGCAGTGCTTTCGGACAGGGGGACACTGAAGCTTTCTTT. Protein: CSAFGQGDTEAFF.

The CDR3 region has the DNA TGTGCCAGCTCACCACCAATGGAGGGGTTCGAGACCCAGTACTTC. Its translation is CASSPPMEGFETQYF. V usage is TRBV18 and J usage is TRBJ2-5; perhaps TRBD2 as D (6 bases). The CDR3 is 15 amino acids. The V and J ends lost 0 bases and 5 bases respectively, with 13 bases between them. Per germline, CDR1 KGHSH and CDR2 LQKENI.

This clonotype was detected many times. The genes are TRBV7-3 and TRBJ2-1, with 8 bases that match TRBD2. This CDR3 contains 14 residues. Germline CDR1 reads SGHTA; CDR2 reads FQGTGA. V shed 0 bases, J shed 9 bases, and the junction held 4 bases outside the gene matches. CDR3 amino acids: CASSLTSGGGEQFF. DNA for the CDR3: TGTGCCAGCAGCTTAACCAGCGGGGGAGGTGAGCAGTTCTTC.

The table lists this clonotype with a few counts. The J gene is TRBJ1-6, the V gene TRBV27; D remains ambiguous. Trimming shortened V by 4 bases and J by 6 bases, and 13 bases separated the two germline ends. Germline V gene data show CDR1 as MNHEY and CDR2 as SMNVEV (reference sequence). This CDR3 spans 15 amino acids. In DNA form, the CDR3 reads TGTGCCAGCAGTTCCCCGGGAGGGCCTAATTCACCCCTCCACTTT. Translated: CASSSPGGPNSPLHF.

This clonotype was counted ten times or more. The chain uses TRBV4-3 and TRBJ2-7; no clear D. Germline-derived CDR1 and CDR2 are LGHNA and YSLEER. V was shortened by 0 bases and J by 2 bases, with 11 bases between the two germline ends. The CDR3 length is 15 residues. This CDR3 reads CASSQERSVAYEQYF. The CDR3, as DNA: TGCGCCAGCAGCCAAGAGAGGTCCGTGGCCTACGAGCAGTACTTC.

This clonotype was seen many times. The chain employs TRBV6-2 or TRBV6-3 and TRBJ2-7; the D call may be TRBD1 or TRBD2 (5 bases each). Germline loops: CDR1 MNHEY, CDR2 SVGEGT. The CDR3 length is 13 residues. The V end was cut by 7 bases, the J end by 3 bases, with 13 bases between. The CDR3 nucleotides read TGTGCCAGCACCGACGGGGCTAACTACGAGCAGTACTTC. This encodes CASTDGANYEQYF.

The rearrangement uses TRBV2 and TRBJ1-2; 8 nucleotides agree with TRBD1. Germline V gene sequence: CDR1 SNHLY, CDR2 FYNNEI. The CDR3 is 13 residues long. V trimming: 3 bases; J trimming: 8 bases; junction bases outside the gene matches: 5. In DNA, the CDR3 is TGTGCCAGCAGTGACCAGGGGGCTCGCGGCTACACCTTC. Translating gives CASSDQGARGYTF.

This clonotype came up many times. V usage is TRBV4-2 and J usage is TRBJ2-2; the D is unclear. Germline lookup yields CDR1 LGHNA and CDR2 YNFKEQ. Deletions cut 0 bases from V and 1 base from J, with 9 bases between. The CDR3 sequence is 16 residues long. The CDR3 sequence: CASSQEGSQNTGELFF. In DNA form, the CDR3 reads TGTGCCAGCAGCCAAGAAGGTTCGCAGAACACCGGGGAGCTGTTTTTT.

J is TRBJ2-1 and V is TRBV19; 7 nucleotides match TRBD1. After removal of 4 bases from V and 6 bases from J, the junction contained 9 bases not matched to a gene. From germline, CDR1 is LNHDA and CDR2 SQIVND (reference sequence). The CDR3 length is 15 residues. This CDR3 reads CASSTDRKKGNEQFF. CDR3 coding DNA: TGTGCCAGTAGTACGGACAGGAAAAAGGGCAATGAGCAGTTCTTC. Full variable domain (remainder filled in from reference TRBV19 and TRBJ2-1): DGGITQSPKYLFRKEGQNVTLSCEQNLNHDAMYWYRQDPGQGLRLIYYSQIVNDFQKGDIAEGYSVSREKKESFPLTVTSAQKNPTAFYLCASSTDRKKGNEQFFGPGTRLTVL.

Only a few counts were recorded for this clonotype. The chain recombines TRBV20-1 with TRBJ1-4; D possibly corresponds to TRBD1 (6 bases). The CDR3 loop spans 14 amino acids. Trimming pared 5 bases from V and 1 base from J, leaving 11 bases between. Germline assignment: CDR1 DFQATT and CDR2 SNEGSKA (reference sequence). Here the CDR3 reads CSAPQGLTNEKLFF. The DNA of the CDR3 is TGCAGTGCTCCCCAGGGGTTAACTAATGAAAAACTGTTTTTT.

The chain recombines TRBV12-3 or TRBV12-4 with TRBJ1-5; no clear D. The CDR3 contains 15 residues. V was cut by 3 bases and J by 7 bases, with 16 bases left in between. The CDR3 protein is CASSLAPGGSQPQHF. The CDR3 coding sequence is TGTGCCAGCAGTTTGGCCCCAGGAGGTTCCCAGCCCCAGCATTTT.

The chain couples TRBV6-5 to TRBJ1-2; D unclear. The CDR3 contains 14 residues. V lost 3 bases to trimming and J lost 4 bases, with 12 bases between them. Germline V gene sequence: CDR1 MNHEY, CDR2 SVGAGI. The CDR3 DNA reads as TGTGCCAGCAGTTATAGGGTAGACGGCTATGGCTACACCTTC. Translation: CASSYRVDGYGYTF.

This clonotype turned up a few times. This chain joins TRBV6-5 and TRBJ2-3; 7 bases are a match to TRBD2. The CDR3 length is 15 residues. Germline CDR1 reads MNHEY; CDR2 reads SVGAGI. V was clipped by 2 bases and J by 1 base; unmatched bases: 3. For the CDR3, the DNA is TGTGCCAGCAGTTACGAAGGGAGGGGCACAGATACGCAGTATTTT. Translating gives CASSYEGRGTDTQYF.

A few counts support this clonotype. V is TRBV7-2 and J is TRBJ2-7; D is unclear. Deletions cut 11 bases from V and 2 bases from J, with 7 bases between. Germline CDR1 SGHTA, CDR2 FQGNSA. The CDR3 spans 10 residues. The CDR3 sequence is CARIPYEQYV. CDR3 in DNA: TGTGCCCGTATCCCCTACGAGCAGTACGTC.

The V and J genes are TRBV7-2 and TRBJ1-1; a possible D gene is TRBD1 (5 bases). The V gene lost 4 bases and the J gene lost 4 bases, with 16 bases spanning the gap. The CDR3 extends over 15 amino acids. From germline, CDR1 is SGHTA and CDR2 FQGNSA. CDR3 residues: CASSSMAGGVTEAFF. DNA for the CDR3: TGTGCCAGCAGCTCGATGGCGGGAGGGGTCACTGAAGCTTTCTTT.

This clonotype came up a few times. V gene TRBV20-1 combines with J gene TRBJ2-1, with a tentative D call TRBD2 (6 bases). V gave up 3 bases and J gave up 4 bases, with 13 bases separating them. The length of the CDR3 is 14 residues. Germline-derived CDR1 and CDR2 are DFQATT and SNEGSKA (reference sequence). The CDR3 sequence: CSASVRGLYNEQFF. The CDR3 nucleotides are TGCAGTGCTAGTGTTCGGGGGTTGTACAATGAGCAGTTCTTC.

This clonotype was seen more than once but under ten times. The chain joins TRBV7-2 to TRBJ2-5; TRBD2 agrees at 9 bases. Losses at the gene ends were 3 bases for V and 4 bases for J; bases not matched to a gene: 9. The length of the CDR3 is 16 residues. Germline-derived CDR1 and CDR2 are SGHTA and FQGNSA. The CDR3 loop is CASSFSGTSRGETQYF. The CDR3 DNA reads as TGTGCCAGCAGCTTCTCCGGGACTAGCAGGGGAGAGACCCAGTACTTC.